These 10 T cell receptor beta chains were all obtained from the same sample, sequenced in a study of blood T cell repertoires in COVID-19. Sequenced by immunoSEQ multiplex PCR; TCRdb stores in-frame clones only, minus some. The sample has about 270,000 clones; around nine tenths are singletons. Sequenced input: peripheral blood. The receptors stem from a woman aged 55-69 years who had recovered from COVID-19.

The chain carries TRBV19 and TRBJ1-4; tentatively, D is TRBD1 (6 bases). V was trimmed by 9 bases and J by 4 bases, leaving 12 bases between them. This CDR3 has 13 amino acids. Germline values: CDR1 LNHDA, CDR2 SQIVND (reference sequence). The CDR3 sequence is CASSDRGNEKLFF. The CDR3 bases are TGTGCCAGCTCGGACAGAGGTAATGAAAAACTGTTTTTT. Combining the CDR3 with reference TRBV19 and TRBJ1-4 gives the whole variable domain DGGITQSPKYLFRKEGQNVTLSCEQNLNHDAMYWYRQDPGQGLRLIYYSQIVNDFQKGDIAEGYSVSREKKESFPLTVTSAQKNPTAFYLCASSDRGNEKLFFGSGTQLSVL.

The chain uses TRBV10-3 and TRBJ2-3; the match to TRBD1 covers 7 bases. V was clipped by 7 bases and J by 0 bases; unmatched bases: 4. Germline V CDR1 and CDR2: ENHRY, SYGVKD. The CDR3 has 14 residues. For the CDR3, the DNA is TGTGCCATCAAGACAGGGTTAAGCACAGATACGCAGTATTTT. It translates to CAIKTGLSTDTQYF.

The rearrangement uses TRBV7-8 and TRBJ2-3; D call uncertain. The CDR3 has 15 residues. CDR1 SGHVS and CDR2 FQNEAQ come from the germline V gene. The germline V and J ends were trimmed by 0 bases and 1 base, with 8 bases remaining between them. CDR3 DNA sequence: TGTGCCAGCAGCTTAGCAACTGGTGGCACAGATACGCAGTATTTT. Its translation is CASSLATGGTDTQYF. Filled out from reference TRBV7-8 and TRBJ2-3, the complete variable domain reads GAGVSQSPRYKVAKRGQDVALRCDPISGHVSLFWYQQALGQGPEFLTYFQNEAQLDKSGLPSDRFFAERPEGSVSTLKIQRTQQEDSAVYLCASSLATGGTDTQYFGPGTRLTVL.

The chain links TRBV4-1 to TRBJ1-2; 7 nucleotides match TRBD1. This CDR3 comprises 14 residues. V shed 0 bases and J 8 bases; nucleotides not matched to a gene: 6. Germline V gene sequence: CDR1 MGHRA, CDR2 YSYEKL. CDR3 nucleotides: TGCGCCAGCAGCCAAGAAGAGGGGGCCAGAGGCTACACCTTC. Its translation is CASSQEEGARGYTF.

The DNA of the CDR3 is TGTGCCAGCAGCGTAGGAGCGGGGGGTAGTGAAACAGATACGCAGTATTTT. This sequence encodes CASSVGAGGSETDTQYF. The chain is built from TRBV9 and TRBJ2-3, with 9 bases fitting TRBD2. J lost 3 bases, V lost 0 bases, and 8 bases had no gene match. The CDR3 is 17 amino acids. Germline CDR1 is SGDLS and CDR2 is YYNGEE.

With regard to this clone: The CDR3 does not close with the conserved phenylalanine or tryptophan, likely indicating a read error. The DNA is omitted, as the CDR3 cannot be located on it reliably, and the CDR3 follows TCRdb's listing. The chain employs TRBV12-3 or TRBV12-4 and TRBJ1-2. Including both end residues, the CDR3 is 12 amino acids long. The CDR3 loop is CASSLGVDGRQL.

This chain connects TRBV11-3 to TRBJ2-3, with D possibly being TRBD2 (7 bases). The CDR3 is 14 residues long. V was clipped by 5 bases and J by 2 bases, with 11 bases between them. Germline CDR1 reads SGHNT; CDR2 reads YENEEA. CDR3 sequence reads: CASSPGGPTDTQYF. The CDR3 DNA reads TGTGCCAGCAGCCCGGGGGGCCCCACAGATACGCAGTATTTT.

The chain employs TRBV5-1 and TRBJ1-4, with no clear D. V lost 0 bases to trimming and J lost 8 bases, with 11 bases between them. CDR1 is SGHRS and CDR2 is YFSETQ in the germline V gene. The CDR3 sequence is 14 residues long. This chain's CDR3 is CASSLGAEEEKLFF. The CDR3, as DNA: TGCGCCAGCAGCTTGGGAGCGGAGGAGGAAAAACTGTTTTTT.

This clone was seen once. The rearrangement joins TRBV6-1 to TRBJ1-2; 8 positions agree with TRBD1. With V trimmed by 2 bases and J by 8 bases, 7 bases remained unmatched. The CDR3 is 14 amino acids. Per the germline V gene, CDR1 is MNHNS and CDR2 is SASEGT. The CDR3 DNA is TGTGCCAGCAGTGAAAGGACAGGGTCGCTAGGCTACACCTTC. Its translation: CASSERTGSLGYTF.

The chain is built from TRBV6-6 and TRBJ1-2; 8 nucleotides align to TRBD1. The CDR3 runs to 15 residues. Germline values: CDR1 MNHNY, CDR2 SVGAGI (reference sequence). The ends lost 6 bases at V and 4 bases at J; junction bases unmatched: 10. CDR3 protein: CASRRTDREIYGYTF. The CDR3 region has the DNA TGTGCCAGCAGACGAACGGACAGGGAGATCTATGGCTACACCTTC.